The 32 T cell receptor beta chains in this list originate from one sample, sequenced in a study of low-dose radiotherapy and immunotherapy resistance in tumors. The time point here: before trial treatment. Priming of first-strand cDNA relied on TRAV- and TRBV-specific primers (covering alpha and beta chains). The authors ran around 22 PCR cycles to amplify TCRs with a constant-region primer and V-primer adapter. MiXCR was run by TCRdb on the reads, yielding one entry per CDR3 protein. There are nearly 95,000 distinct CDR3 sequences in the sample; 8% to 10% occur only once, and around 0.96% lies in the top ten. This specimen was PBMCs, taken before treatment. These receptors were obtained from a male donor with prostate cancer.

About this clonotype: This likely reflects a read error, since a far larger clone is one base away. The chain employs TRBV24-1 and TRBJ2-7, with 9 bases that match TRBD1. CDR3 size: 14 residues. Germline CDR1 reads KGHDR; CDR2 reads SFDVKD. DNA of the CDR3: TGTGCCAGCAGCAGACAGGGGGGATCCTACGGGCAGTACTTC. Translated, it gives CASSRQGGSYGQYF.

V usage is TRBV27 and J usage is TRBJ2-7; D not certain. CDR3 length: 13 residues. Germline CDR1 and CDR2: MNHEY and SMNVEV (reference sequence). Trimming left V 3 bases short and J 3 bases short, with 9 bases between. In DNA form, the CDR3 reads TGTGCCAGCAGTTTTTTTGGCGGCTACGAGCAGTACTTC. Protein: CASSFFGGYEQYF.

This rearrangement joins TRBV14 to TRBJ1-1, with D unclear. The V gene lost 3 bases and the J gene lost 1 base, with 12 bases spanning the gap. CDR1 is SGHDN, CDR2 FVKESK, per germline. The CDR3 consists of 15 residues. CDR3 bases: TGTGCCAGCAGCCAGGTACAGCGGACGAACACTGAAGCTTTCTTT. Translated: CASSQVQRTNTEAFF.

This clonotype came up many times. V and J are TRBV24-1 and TRBJ1-1; TRBD1 matches at 8 bases. The J segment lost 8 bases and the V segment lost 2 bases, leaving 0 bases of the junction unmatched. CDR1 is KGHDR, CDR2 SFDVKD, per germline. The CDR3 length is 12 residues. The CDR3 is CATSDWTGEAFF. In DNA form, the CDR3 reads TGTGCCACCAGTGATTGGACAGGGGAAGCTTTCTTT.

This clonotype was seen at least ten times. The J gene is TRBJ2-1, the V gene TRBV28; D is ambiguous. The germline V gene encodes CDR1 MDHEN and CDR2 SYDVKM. V was clipped by 3 bases and J by 7 bases, with 1 base between them. The CDR3 is 10 residues long. The CDR3 spells CASSFNEQFF. DNA for the CDR3: TGTGCCAGCAGTTTTAATGAGCAGTTCTTC. The variable domain in full, completed from reference TRBV28 and TRBJ2-1, reads DVKVTQSSRYLVKRTGEKVFLECVQDMDHENMFWYRQDPGLGLRLIYFSYDVKMKEKGDIPEGYSVSREKKERFSLILESASTNQTSMYLCASSFNEQFFGPGTRLTVL.

This clonotype was picked up many times. The genes are TRBV4-2 and TRBJ2-2, with 7 bases lining up with TRBD2. The CDR3 runs to 13 residues. Per the germline V gene, CDR1 is LGHNA and CDR2 is YNFKEQ. The trim removed 5 bases at V and 10 bases at J, leaving 7 bases unmatched. The CDR3 DNA reads TGTGCCAGCAGCTGGGCGGGGGAAATGGAGCTGTTTTTT. Protein product: CASSWAGEMELFF.

This chain uses TRBV5-6 with TRBJ2-7; possibly TRBD1 or TRBD2 for D (6 bases each). Germline values: CDR1 SGHDT, CDR2 YYEEEE. The CDR3 runs to 13 residues. The V gene lost 3 bases and the J gene lost 13 bases, with 20 bases spanning the gap. CDR3 coding DNA: TGTGCCAGCAGCTCGGGAGTCAGGGGCCGGATTTACTTC. Translation gives CASSSGVRGRIYF.

This clonotype has at least ten counts. The chain is built from TRBV10-3 and TRBJ2-7; D gene unclear. The V end was cut by 0 bases, the J end by 5 bases, with 8 bases between. This CDR3 contains 13 residues. Germline V gene data show CDR1 as ENHRY and CDR2 as SYGVKD. The CDR3 sequence: CAISESPLNEQYF. The CDR3 DNA reads as TGTGCCATCAGTGAGTCTCCCCTTAACGAGCAGTACTTC.

The CDR3 DNA follows: TGTGCCAGCAGTTCCACTAGCGGGGGGGCCGGGGAGCAGTTCTTC. The encoded protein is CASSSTSGGAGEQFF. This chain joins TRBV2 and TRBJ2-1; 13 nucleotides match TRBD2. The junction had 8 bases not matched to a gene; V was cut back by 5 bases and J by 10 bases. The CDR3 extends over 15 amino acids. Germline V gene sequence: CDR1 SNHLY, CDR2 FYNNEI.

In its sample, this clonotype was seen many times. The chain links TRBV9 to TRBJ2-3; 7 nucleotides line up with TRBD2. Trimming took 4 bases from V and 6 from J; bases not matched to a gene: 5. Germline loops: CDR1 SGDLS, CDR2 YYNGEE. There are 13 residues in the CDR3. The CDR3 coding sequence is TGTGCCAGCAGCCCGGGAGGTAGCGATACGCAGTATTTT. Its translation is CASSPGGSDTQYF.

About this clonotype itself: A far larger clone lies a single base away; this is likely a read error. The rearrangement uses TRBV9 and TRBJ2-1, with D tentatively TRBD1 (7 bases). The last part of the DNA fits TRBJ2-5 better; the J call may be wrong. Germline V gene data show CDR1 as SGDLS and CDR2 as YYNGEE. The CDR3 runs to 16 residues. The CDR3, as DNA: TGTGCCAGCAGCGTAGGTCCAGGGGGAGGCTCGGAGACCCAGTACTTC. Residues: CASSVGPGGGSETQYF.

This clonotype has a count of ten or more. CDR3 nucleotides: TGCGCCAGCAGCTTGTCGGTAGCGGGAGGCCTCACCGGGGAGCTGTTTTTT. This sequence encodes CASSLSVAGGLTGELFF. The rearrangement links TRBV5-1 to TRBJ2-2; 10 bases line up with TRBD2. The CDR3 extends over 17 amino acids. Germline lookup yields CDR1 SGHRS and CDR2 YFSETQ. V lost 1 base, J lost 4 bases, and 7 bases stayed unmatched. Drawing the rest from reference TRBV5-1 and TRBJ2-2, the complete variable domain is KAGVTQTPRYLIKTRGQQVTLSCSPISGHRSVSWYQQTPGQGLQFLFEYFSETQRNKGNFPGRFSGRQFSNSRSEMNVSTLELGDSALYLCASSLSVAGGLTGELFFGEGSRLTVL.

Many counts were recorded for this clonotype. The chain joins TRBV21-1 to TRBJ1-1; the table assigns TRBD1, which was not confirmed against the DNA. TRBV21-1 is given as a pseudogene. There are 18 residues in the CDR3. The CDR3 reads CASTSRNLSGHLNTEAFF. The CDR3 bases are TGTGCCAGCACCTCCAGAAACTTAAGCGGACACTTGAACACTGAAGCTTTCTTT.

On this clonotype: It is likely a read error: a sequence one base away is far more abundant. The chain links TRBV28 to TRBJ2-5; 9 bases are shared with TRBD2. Germline trimming cut 6 bases from V and 11 bases from J; bases unmatched to any gene: 16. The CDR3 length is 15 residues. The germline V gene encodes CDR1 MDHEN and CDR2 SYDVKM. Here the CDR3 DNA reads TGTGCCAGCAGACCGAGCGGGGGGAAGAGCAATGAGCAGTACTTC. Translating gives CASRPSGGKSNEQYF.

This clonotype was seen ten or more times. V usage is TRBV7-2 and J usage is TRBJ2-1; D call uncertain. CDR1 and CDR2 from the germline V gene are SGHTA and FQGNSA. The CDR3 consists of 11 residues. V lost 8 bases, J lost 4 bases, and 6 bases lay in between. Here the CDR3 DNA reads TGTGCCAGCGGGCTTTACAATGAGCAGTTCTTC. Translation gives CASGLYNEQFF.

This clonotype was found many times. V gene TRBV29-1 combines with J gene TRBJ1-1; perhaps TRBD1 as D (5 bases). The CDR3 runs to 11 residues. CDR1 is SQVTM and CDR2 is ANQGSEA in the germline V gene. V was pared by 5 bases and J by 5 bases, with 9 bases between. Here the CDR3 reads CSVRGGTEAFF. The DNA for the CDR3 is TGCAGCGTTCGGGGGGGAACTGAAGCTTTCTTT. Together with reference TRBV29-1 and TRBJ1-1, the CDR3 gives the full variable domain: SAVISQKPSRDICQRGTSLTIQCQVDSQVTMMFWYRQQPGQSLTLIATANQGSEATYESGFVIDKFPISRPNLTFSTLTVSNMSPEDSSIYLCSVRGGTEAFFGQGTRLTVV.

Concerning this clonotype: Only one base separates this from a far larger clonotype, so it likely reflects a read error. The chain has TRBV9 and TRBJ1-3; the D is unclear. CDR1 SGDLS and CDR2 YYNGEE come from the germline V gene. The germline V and J ends were trimmed by 7 bases and 0 bases, with 17 bases remaining between them. This CDR3 comprises 16 residues. The CDR3 bases are TGTGCCAGCTCACCAAAGGATCCTAGCTCTGGAAACACCATATATTTT. Translated: CASSPKDPSSGNTIYF.

This clonotype has at least ten counts. The chain combines TRBV27 with TRBJ2-7, with 9 bases fitting TRBD2. V shed 2 bases and J 2 bases; nucleotides not matched to a gene: 7. Germline CDR1 reads MNHEY; CDR2 reads SMNVEV (reference sequence). The CDR3 totals 16 residues. The CDR3, as DNA: TGTGCCAGCAGTTTAAACGGACTAGCGATCGCCTACGAGCAGTACTTC. This encodes CASSLNGLAIAYEQYF.

Sample share makes this clonotype medium-sized. The V gene is TRBV5-1, the J gene TRBJ2-3; no firm D call. Trimming stripped 0 bases from V and 4 bases from J, with 9 bases between. The CDR3 consists of 14 residues. From germline, CDR1 is SGHRS and CDR2 YFSETQ. The CDR3 nucleotides are TGCGCCAGCAGCTTGGGGCAGGTCTCAGATACGCAGTATTTT. Amino acids: CASSLGQVSDTQYF.

This clonotype was recorded many times. The rearrangement joins TRBV12-3 or TRBV12-4 to TRBJ2-7, with D possibly matching TRBD2 (6 bases). V was cut by 3 bases and J by 4 bases, with 16 bases left in between. CDR3 length: 15 amino acids. The CDR3 coding sequence is TGTGCCAGCAGTTTTGGGGGAGGAATCCAGTACGAGCAGTACTTC. Encoded protein: CASSFGGGIQYEQYF.

In this sample, this clonotype turned up many times. The V gene is TRBV29-1, the J gene TRBJ2-1; D perhaps matches TRBD1 (5 bases). Germline V gives CDR1 SQVTM, CDR2 ANQGSEA. V lost 6 bases to trimming and J lost 5 bases, with 17 bases between them. This CDR3 spans 14 amino acids. The CDR3 nucleotides read TGCAGCGTCCTACAGGCGGTTGGTGACAATGAGCAGTTCTTC. Translating it yields CSVLQAVGDNEQFF.

This clonotype has at least ten counts. This chain joins TRBV29-1 and TRBJ2-7; 10 nucleotides match TRBD2. The germline V gene has CDR1 SQVTM and CDR2 ANQGSEA. This CDR3 is 13 amino acids long. The V segment lost 6 bases and the J segment 0 bases; nucleotides outside the gene matches: 2. The CDR3: CSVSGRASYEQYF. The CDR3 DNA is TGCAGCGTCAGCGGGAGGGCCTCCTACGAGCAGTACTTC.

This clonotype appeared many times. This rearrangement joins TRBV4-3 to TRBJ2-7, with TRBD2 as a possible D gene (6 bases). The CDR3 extends over 16 amino acids. The germline V gene has CDR1 LGHNA and CDR2 YSLEER. Trimming pared 4 bases from V and 0 bases from J, leaving 16 bases between. The CDR3 DNA is TGCGCCAGCAGCCGGGGACCCCGGGACTCCTCCTACGAGCAGTACTTC. It yields the protein CASSRGPRDSSYEQYF.

This clonotype was found many times. V is TRBV5-6 and J is TRBJ2-1; D perhaps matches TRBD2 (5 bases). The length of the CDR3 is 14 residues. V lost 4 bases to trimming and J lost 7 bases, with 15 bases between them. CDR1 and CDR2 from the germline V gene are SGHDT and YYEEEE. CDR3 protein: CASSLDLPSNEQFF. The CDR3 region has the DNA TGTGCCAGCAGCCTGGACTTACCGAGTAATGAGCAGTTCTTC.

The sample holds many counts of this clonotype. Relative to the germline gene, one junction end is altered; a read error may explain this. The chain joins TRBV12-3 or TRBV12-4 to TRBJ2-2; 9 bases align to TRBD2. The CDR3 is 15 residues long. The DNA for the CDR3 is TGTGCCAGCAGGTTAGCGGGAGCCAACACCGGGGAGCTGTTTTTT. This sequence encodes CASRLAGANTGELFF.

This clonotype was recorded at least ten times. The V gene is TRBV20-1, the J gene TRBJ2-1; possibly TRBD2 for D (6 bases). Per the germline V gene, CDR1 is DFQATT and CDR2 is SNEGSKA (reference sequence). Trimming took off 0 bases at V and 6 bases at J, with 21 bases between the two ends. This CDR3 is built from 17 residues. CDR3 in DNA: TGCAGTGCTAGAGATCTTACGGGGGTCGGGACTGTCAATGAGCAGTTCTTC. Translated: CSARDLTGVGTVNEQFF.

This clonotype came up many times. V usage is TRBV9 and J usage is TRBJ2-2; no clear D gene. V dropped 6 bases and J dropped 4 bases, with 10 bases sitting between them. There are 13 residues in the CDR3. CDR1 SGDLS and CDR2 YYNGEE come from the germline V gene. CDR3 sequence: CASTPLSTGELFF. Here the CDR3 DNA reads TGTGCCAGCACCCCCCTCAGCACCGGGGAGCTGTTTTTT.

This rearrangement joins TRBV5-1 to TRBJ2-1, with TRBD1 as a possible D gene (6 bases). Germline CDR1 SGHRS, CDR2 YFSETQ. V was shortened by 0 bases and J by 8 bases, with 15 bases between the two germline ends. This CDR3 is built from 15 residues. CDR3 amino acids: CASSLEGEIFDEQFF. The CDR3 DNA sequence: TGCGCCAGCAGCTTGGAGGGGGAGATCTTCGATGAGCAGTTCTTC. Using reference TRBV5-1 and TRBJ2-1 for the parts outside the CDR3, the full variable domain is KAGVTQTPRYLIKTRGQQVTLSCSPISGHRSVSWYQQTPGQGLQFLFEYFSETQRNKGNFPGRFSGRQFSNSRSEMNVSTLELGDSALYLCASSLEGEIFDEQFFGPGTRLTVL.

In this sample, this clonotype turned up many times. The chain is built from TRBV4-3 and TRBJ2-7; D possibly corresponds to TRBD2 (6 bases). V shed 0 bases and J shed 4 bases, with 13 bases lying between them. CDR1 is LGHNA and CDR2 is YSLEER in the germline V gene. This CDR3 is 15 amino acids long. The CDR3: CASSQDSGRGYEQYF. Here the CDR3 DNA reads TGCGCCAGCAGCCAAGATTCCGGGAGAGGTTACGAGCAGTACTTC.

This clonotype was seen at least ten times. The rearrangement links TRBV12-5 to TRBJ2-1, with 12 bases that match TRBD2. The trim removed 2 bases at V and 6 bases at J, leaving 5 bases unmatched. Germline V gene sequence: CDR1 LGHNT, CDR2 FRNRAP. CDR3 length equals 16 residues. As DNA, the CDR3 is TGTGCTAGTGGTTTGATCCTAGCGGGAGGGATCAATGAGCAGTTCTTC. It is translated as CASGLILAGGINEQFF.

The V call is TRBV9, the J call TRBJ2-7, with D unresolved. The V end lost 8 bases, the J end lost 9 bases, and 15 bases lay between the germline ends. Germline V gene data show CDR1 as SGDLS and CDR2 as YYNGEE. The CDR3 spans 11 residues. The CDR3 is CASLILYGQYF. The CDR3 nucleotides are TGTGCCAGTCTAATACTATATGGGCAGTACTTC. Supplemented by reference TRBV9 and TRBJ2-7, the full variable domain reads DSGVTQTPKHLITATGQRVTLRCSPRSGDLSVYWYQQSLDQGLQFLIQYYNGEERAKGNILERFSAQQFPDLHSELNLSSLELGDSALYFCASLILYGQYFGPGTRLTVT.

This clonotype has just one count. The chain uses TRBV7-3 and TRBJ2-1; 7 bases align to TRBD1. The trim removed 6 bases at V and 6 bases at J, leaving 5 bases unmatched. This CDR3 spans 13 amino acids. Germline CDR1 is SGHTA and CDR2 is FQGTGA. The CDR3 nucleotides read TGTGCCAGCAGTCTCCCAGGGGGCAATGAGCAGTTCTTC. Residues: CASSLPGGNEQFF. The full variable domain, its missing parts supplied by reference TRBV7-3 and TRBJ2-1, is GAGVSQTPSNKVTEKGKYVELRCDPISGHTALYWYRQSLGQGPEFLIYFQGTGAADDSGLPNDRFFAVRPEGSVSTLKIQRTERGDSAVYLCASSLPGGNEQFFGPGTRLTVL.